These T cell receptor beta chains were read from a single sample in a study of blood T cell repertoires in COVID-19. The repertoire was sequenced with immunoSEQ multiplex PCR; TCRdb's copy has only in-frame clones and lacks some. The table lists roughly 90,000 clones, approximately 86% of them singletons. Material for sequencing was peripheral blood. These receptors all stem from a woman older than 75 with COVID-19, enrolled during active disease. Each CDR3 is given with its conserved first and last residue. Each record gives: CDR3 length, clone size, V gene, J gene, D gene, CDR3 DNA, CDR3 protein. The D gene is left open where the match is weak. Clone size is shown for a subset of rows, as once, few, many or a class of expanded clone.

>16|NA|TRBV30|TRBJ2-3|TRBD2
TGTGCCTGGAGTTTGGGGACTAGCGGGAGCACAGATACGCAGTATTTT
CAWSLGTSGSTDTQYF
>16|NA|TRBV5-1|TRBJ2-7|NA
TGCGCCAGCAGCTTGGTAGCCACCCTCGTCGGATACGAGCAGTACTTC
CASSLVATLVGYEQYF
>14|once|TRBV5-1|TRBJ2-2|NA
TGCGCCAGCAGCTTGTTCCGCGGCCCCGGGGAGCTGTTTTTT
CASSLFRGPGELFF
>14|NA|TRBV7-2|TRBJ2-5|NA
TGTGCCAGCTCCTATAGAAGGGGCTTGGAGACCCAGTACTTC
CASSYRRGLETQYF
>16|NA|TRBV5-4|TRBJ2-1|NA
TGTGCCAGCAGCTTGTCGCCCATCAGCTCCTACAATGAGCAGTTCTTC
CASSLSPISSYNEQFF
>16|NA|TRBV6-6|TRBJ2-3|TRBD1
TGTGCCAGCACCCTCCCAAGGACAGGGGGAACAGATACGCAGTATTTT
CASTLPRTGGTDTQYF
>13|NA|TRBV28|TRBJ2-7|TRBD2
TGTGCCAGCATTGCGGGAGGGCCTTGGGAGCAGTACTTC
CASIAGGPWEQYF
>14|few|TRBV18|TRBJ1-1|NA
TGTGCCAGCTCACCCCAGGCCGGTAACACTGAAGCTTTCTTT
CASSPQAGNTEAFF
>13|once|TRBV10-3|TRBJ2-7|TRBD1
TGTGCCATCACCCGACAGGGCACCTACGAGCAGTACTTC
CAITRQGTYEQYF
>16|NA|TRBV27|TRBJ2-1|TRBD2
TGTGCCAGCACCCGCCGAGCGGGAGAGGCCTACAATGAGCAGTTCTTC
CASTRRAGEAYNEQFF
>16|NA|TRBV27|TRBJ1-1|NA
TGTGCCAGCAGTGACCGGGACATCCTTTGGAACACTGAAGCTTTCTTT
CASSDRDILWNTEAFF
>15|NA|TRBV9|TRBJ2-1|NA
TGTGCCAGCAGCGGGCTAGGGGGGGTAAGGAATGAGCAGTTCTTC
CASSGLGGVRNEQFF
>14|NA|TRBV28|TRBJ1-2|NA
TGTGCCAGCAGTTTAGAGGGTTCTTACTATGGCTACACCTTC
CASSLEGSYYGYTF
>15|NA|TRBV30|TRBJ2-1|TRBD2
TGTGCCTGGATGTTAGGTAGCGGGGTCGTAAATGAGCAGTTCTTC
CAWMLGSGVVNEQFF
>12|NA|TRBV3-1/TRBV3-2|TRBJ1-5|NA
TGTGCCAGCAGCTACGACAGCCAGCCCCAGCATTTT
CASSYDSQPQHF
>14|NA|TRBV5-4|TRBJ1-2|TRBD1
TGTGCCAGCAGCCCGGGAGGGGGCAGCTATGGCTACACCTTC
CASSPGGGSYGYTF
>15|NA|TRBV4-3|TRBJ2-7|TRBD1
TGCGCCAGCAGCCAAGGGACAGGGGTGACCTACGAGCAGTACTTC
CASSQGTGVTYEQYF
>15|NA|TRBV9|TRBJ1-1|NA
TGTGCCAGCAGCCTCGAGTTGGGCAGGGCCACTGAAGCTTTCTTT
CASSLELGRATEAFF
>16|NA|TRBV6-1|TRBJ2-5|NA
TGTGCCAGCAGTGAAGCGGGGGCGGGTGCGTTCGAGACCCAGTACTTC
CASSEAGAGAFETQYF
>11|NA|TRBV20-1|TRBJ1-2|NA
TGCAGTGCTAGAGGACAGAGTGGCTACACCTTC
CSARGQSGYTF
>16|NA|TRBV7-2|TRBJ1-2|TRBD1
TGTGCCAGCAGCCGGGACAGGGGATCGCTATACTATGGCTACACCTTC
CASSRDRGSLYYGYTF
>17|NA|TRBV7-2|TRBJ2-1|NA
TGTGCCAGCAGACGCGTGTGGTGGGGGGGCCATTACAATGAGCAGTTCTTC
CASRRVWWGGHYNEQFF
>15|few|TRBV18|TRBJ1-1|NA
TGTGCCAGCTCACCCCTCCAGGGTCAGCACACTGAAGCTTTCTTT
CASSPLQGQHTEAFF
>16|NA|TRBV4-2|TRBJ2-3|NA
TGTGCCAGCAGCCAAGATAATAGCGGAAGCACAGATACGCAGTATTTT
CASSQDNSGSTDTQYF
>20|NA|TRBV28|TRBJ2-7|TRBD2
TGTGCCAGCAGTTTATTCGGAGGCCAAGGCTCTAGCGGGAGCTCCTACGAGCAGTACTTC
CASSLFGGQGSSGSSYEQYF
>15|NA|TRBV9|TRBJ2-1|TRBD2
TGTGCCAGCAGCGTTGGCGGGGGGGCCTACAATGAGCAGTTCTTC
CASSVGGGAYNEQFF
>13|NA|TRBV28|TRBJ2-5|NA
TGTGCCAGCGTCGACCCCGGGAGAGAGACCCAGTACTTC
CASVDPGRETQYF
>17|NA|TRBV18|TRBJ2-3|TRBD1
TGTGCCAGCTCACCCGTCCCAGGGGGAAGTGGCACAGATACGCAGTATTTT
CASSPVPGGSGTDTQYF
>16|NA|TRBV24-1|TRBJ2-2|NA
TGTGCCACCAGTGACCGCCGAGGGAAAGGGGGCGGGGAGCTGTTTTTT
CATSDRRGKGGGELFF
>13|NA|TRBV7-2|TRBJ2-1|NA
TGTGCCAGCAGCTTAGGCGCAGGGCTCGAGCAGTTCTTC
CASSLGAGLEQFF
>16|NA|TRBV15|TRBJ2-5|TRBD2
TGTGCCACCAGCACGCCGGGACTAGCGATCAAAGAGACCCAGTACTTC
CATSTPGLAIKETQYF
>17|NA|TRBV7-9|TRBJ2-1|TRBD1
TGTGCCAGCAGCCCGAAACGCGGACAGGGGGGTCACAATGAGCAGTTCTTC
CASSPKRGQGGHNEQFF
>12|NA|TRBV6-1|TRBJ1-4|NA
TGTGCCAGCAGTGAAGTGGCCGAAAAACTGTTTTTT
CASSEVAEKLFF
>16|NA|TRBV9|TRBJ1-2|NA
TGTGCCAGCAGCCCCGCCGGGGTGGGCCGGCACTATGGCTACACCTTC
CASSPAGVGRHYGYTF
>15|NA|TRBV5-4|TRBJ2-2|TRBD2
TGTGCCAGCAGGCTAGCGGGGGGCCACACCGGGGAGCTGTTTTTT
CASRLAGGHTGELFF
>14|NA|TRBV3-1/TRBV3-2|TRBJ2-3|TRBD1
TGTGCCAGCCGGAGGACAGGGGAAACAGATACGCAGTATTTT
CASRRTGETDTQYF
>13|NA|TRBV10-3|TRBJ2-7|NA
TGTGCCATCAATAGCCGGAGAGATCTTCAGCAGTACTTC
CAINSRRDLQQYF
>15|once|TRBV2|TRBJ2-7|TRBD2
TGTGCCAGCAGGAACATCGGGGGGTCCTCCTACGAGCAGTACTTC
CASRNIGGSSYEQYF
>16|NA|TRBV28|TRBJ2-3|TRBD1
TGTGCCAGCAGTCTGACAGGGGGCGTATTAACCGATACGCAGTATTTT
CASSLTGGVLTDTQYF
>16|few|TRBV2|TRBJ2-7|NA
TGTGCCAGCAGTGAAGGAGCAGGGGCGATTTCCTACGAGCAGTACTTC
CASSEGAGAISYEQYF